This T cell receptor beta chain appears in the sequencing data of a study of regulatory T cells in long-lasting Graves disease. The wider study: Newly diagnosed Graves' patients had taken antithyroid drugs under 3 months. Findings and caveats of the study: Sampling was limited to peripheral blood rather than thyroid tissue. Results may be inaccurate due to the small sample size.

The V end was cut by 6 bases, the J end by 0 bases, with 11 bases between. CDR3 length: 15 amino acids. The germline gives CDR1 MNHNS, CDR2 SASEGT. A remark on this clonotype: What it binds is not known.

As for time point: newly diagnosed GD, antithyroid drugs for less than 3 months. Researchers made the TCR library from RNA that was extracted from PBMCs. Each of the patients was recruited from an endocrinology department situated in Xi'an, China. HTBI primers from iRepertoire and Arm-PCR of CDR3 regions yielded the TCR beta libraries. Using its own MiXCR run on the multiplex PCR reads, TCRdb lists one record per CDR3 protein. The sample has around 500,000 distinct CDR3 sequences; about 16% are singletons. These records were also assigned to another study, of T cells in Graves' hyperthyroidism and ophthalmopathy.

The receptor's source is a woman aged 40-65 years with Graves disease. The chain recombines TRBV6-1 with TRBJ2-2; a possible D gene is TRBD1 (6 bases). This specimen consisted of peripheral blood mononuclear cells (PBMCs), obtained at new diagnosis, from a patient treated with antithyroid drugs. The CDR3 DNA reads TGTGCCAGCAGAAACGGACAGACGAACACCGGGGAGCTGTTTTTT. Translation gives CASRNGQTNTGELFF.